The rows below give T cell receptor beta chains drawn from one sample of a study of T cell responses to AZD1222 COVID-19 vaccine. Method: immunoSEQ multiplex PCR; TCRdb's copy keeps in-frame clones and lacks some. The sample has around 200,000 clones, about 91% seen once. The input for sequencing was peripheral blood, taken on day 0 of AZD1222 vaccination. Receptor source: an adult in good health. Each CDR3 is given with its conserved first and last residue. The order of the fields is D gene, J gene, V gene, clone size, CDR3 DNA, CDR3 protein. A D gene is named only where the DNA matches it firmly. Clone size appears in some rows only: once, few, many, or a class for an expanded clone.

NA | TRBJ1-3 | TRBV6-1 | NA | TGTGCCAGCAGTGAAAATAGGGTTGGAAACACCATATATTTT | CASSENRVGNTIYF
NA | TRBJ2-1 | TRBV20-1 | once | TGCAGTGCTCGTGGACTGGCCTCCTACAATGAGCAGTTCTTC | CSARGLASYNEQFF
TRBD2 | TRBJ2-3 | TRBV9 | NA | TGTGCCAGCAGCTATAGCGGGGTGGGAGATACGCAGTATTTT | CASSYSGVGDTQYF
NA | TRBJ2-7 | TRBV25-1 | NA | TGTGCCAGCAGTGAATCCAGGTTCGGCGAGCAGTACTTC | CASSESRFGEQYF
NA | TRBJ1-1 | TRBV4-3 | NA | TGCGCCAGCAGCCAAGATCTTGGGACTGAAGCTTTCTTT | CASSQDLGTEAFF
NA | TRBJ2-1 | TRBV19 | once | TGTGCCAGTAAAACAGGGAGGGGGCTCAATGAGCAGTTCTTC | CASKTGRGLNEQFF
TRBD1 | TRBJ2-1 | TRBV18 | NA | TGTGCCAGCTCACTCCCGAAGGGACAGGACCCTTACAATGAGCAGTTCTTC | CASSLPKGQDPYNEQFF
TRBD2 | TRBJ2-2 | TRBV19 | NA | TGTGCCAGTAGTATAGGGGAGGGCGGGGAGCTGTTTTTT | CASSIGEGGELFF
NA | TRBJ1-4 | TRBV11-2 | few | TGTGCCAGCAGCCCCGGCGTCGGAAGTTATAATGAAAAACTGTTTTTT | CASSPGVGSYNEKLFF
TRBD1 | TRBJ1-4 | TRBV20-1 | NA | TGCAGTGCTAGTGGGACAGGGGTCCCAACTAATGAAAAACTGTTTTTT | CSASGTGVPTNEKLFF
NA | TRBJ2-7 | TRBV6-5 | NA | TGTGCCAGCAGTTACTCCGGGACACTCAAAGGCTACGAGCAGTACTTC | CASSYSGTLKGYEQYF
TRBD1 | TRBJ1-1 | TRBV11-2 | NA | TGTGCCAGCAGCTTAGAACAGGGGACGAACACTGAAGCTTTCTTT | CASSLEQGTNTEAFF
TRBD1 | TRBJ1-5 | TRBV19 | NA | TGTGCCAGTACCACTTCGGGGACAGGCAGTCAGCCCCAGCATTTT | CASTTSGTGSQPQHF
TRBD1 | TRBJ2-5 | TRBV30 | NA | TGTGCCTGGGGGACAGGGTGGGAGACCCAGTACTTC | CAWGTGWETQYF
NA | TRBJ1-3 | TRBV9 | NA | TGTGCCAGCAGCGTAGTAGCACAAGGCCTCTCTGGAAACACCATATATTTT | CASSVVAQGLSGNTIYF
NA | TRBJ1-1 | TRBV19 | NA | TGTGCCAGTAGTATACGGGGGGCGCGGGGCACTGAAGCTTTCTTT | CASSIRGARGTEAFF
NA | TRBJ2-7 | TRBV11-2 | NA | TGTGCCAGCAGCCCGGACTCCTACGAGCAGTACTTC | CASSPDSYEQYF
NA | TRBJ2-5 | TRBV11-3 | NA | TGTGCCAGCAGCGCTGACCCCACTGGCGGGACCCAGTACTTC | CASSADPTGGTQYF
TRBD2 | TRBJ2-1 | TRBV28 | NA | TGTGCCAGCAGGTCCAGCGGGGGCTCCTACAATGAGCAGTTCTTC | CASRSSGGSYNEQFF
NA | TRBJ2-2 | TRBV3-1/TRBV3-2 | NA | TGTGCCAGCAGCCAGTACACCGGGGAGCTGTTTTTT | CASSQYTGELFF
NA | TRBJ2-3 | TRBV5-1 | NA | TGCGCCAGCAGCTTGGGGGAAAACAGGAATTTGGATACGCAGTATTTT | CASSLGENRNLDTQYF
TRBD2 | TRBJ2-1 | TRBV6-2/TRBV6-3 | NA | TGTGCCAGCAGCGATGGGACTAGCGGGGGTTACAATGAGCAGTTCTTC | CASSDGTSGGYNEQFF
NA | TRBJ1-1 | TRBV5-1 | NA | TGCGCCAGCAGTACACAGGGCCCTGAAGCTTTCTTT | CASSTQGPEAFF
TRBD1 | TRBJ1-1 | TRBV5-4 | NA | TGTGCCAGCAACCCGAGGGACAGGCTAACTGAAGCTTTCTTT | CASNPRDRLTEAFF
NA | TRBJ1-4 | TRBV30 | few | TGTGCCTGGAAGCAGGGACTGATTAATGAAAAACTGTTTTTT | CAWKQGLINEKLFF
NA | TRBJ1-6 | TRBV15 | NA | TGTGCCACCAGCAGAGATCAGGGGAGGGGTTCACCCCTCCACTTT | CATSRDQGRGSPLHF
NA | TRBJ1-1 | TRBV27 | NA | TGTGCCAGCAGTTTATCCTCGGGGGGGGCGAACACTGAAGCTTTCTTT | CASSLSSGGANTEAFF
TRBD2 | TRBJ2-1 | TRBV11-3 | once | TGTGCCAGCAGCACGGGACTAGCGGACAACAATGAGCAGTTCTTC | CASSTGLADNNEQFF
NA | TRBJ2-2 | TRBV4-1 | few | TGCGCCAGCAGCCAACACACAGGGTCGGGGAACACCGGGGAGCTGTTTTTT | CASSQHTGSGNTGELFF
NA | TRBJ1-1 | TRBV10-2 | few | TGCGCCAGCACGAGACAGGATGGGAACACTGAAGCTTTCTTT | CASTRQDGNTEAFF
NA | TRBJ2-2 | TRBV5-1 | NA | TGCGCCAGCAGCACCGGACAGAACACCGGGGAGCTGTTTTTT | CASSTGQNTGELFF
NA | TRBJ1-2 | TRBV7-3 | NA | TGTGCCAGCAGCTTACAAGGGCTGGATGGCTACACCTTC | CASSLQGLDGYTF
TRBD2 | TRBJ2-1 | TRBV4-2 | NA | TGTGCCAGCAGCCAGCTGACTAGCGGGAGTTACAATGAGCAGTTCTTC | CASSQLTSGSYNEQFF
NA | TRBJ1-6 | TRBV6-6 | NA | TGTGCCAGCCAGGCGGGGTATAGCTCCTATAATTCACCCCTCCACTTT | CASQAGYSSYNSPLHF
NA | TRBJ2-7 | TRBV2 | once | TGTGCCAGCGGTGGGCGGGACGCATACTACGAGCAGTACTTC | CASGGRDAYYEQYF
NA | TRBJ2-3 | TRBV24-1 | NA | TGTGCCACCTCGACGGGCACAGATACGCAGTATTTT | CATSTGTDTQYF
TRBD1 | TRBJ1-4 | TRBV11-2 | once | TGTGCCAGCAGCGAGACAGGGATTTTGAATGAAAAACTGTTTTTT | CASSETGILNEKLFF
TRBD2 | TRBJ2-3 | TRBV30 | NA | TGTGCCTGGAGTGGGACTAGCGTAATAGATACGCAGTATTTT | CAWSGTSVIDTQYF
TRBD1 | TRBJ2-7 | TRBV5-8 | NA | TGTGCCAGCAGCCAGGACAGGGGAAGACGGATTAGTCCTTCCTACGAGCAGTACTTC | CASSQDRGRRISPSYEQYF
NA | TRBJ1-1 | TRBV12-5 | NA | TGTGCTAGTGGTTTGGTAGGGGGTAATGAAGCTTTCTTT | CASGLVGGNEAFF
NA | TRBJ2-5 | TRBV20-1 | once | TGCAGTGCTAGTGGGGGGGGCTTGGAGACCCAGTACTTC | CSASGGGLETQYF
NA | TRBJ1-2 | TRBV12-3/TRBV12-4 | once | TGTGCCAGCAGTCCCTACCCGGCGGGCTACACCTTC | CASSPYPAGYTF
NA | TRBJ1-2 | TRBV24-1 | NA | TGTGCCACCAGTGATCCGGGGTCCTATGGCTACACCTTC | CATSDPGSYGYTF
NA | TRBJ1-3 | TRBV27 | NA | TGTGCCAGCAGCGCTCAACGGGCCCTCTCTGGAAACACCATATATTTT | CASSAQRALSGNTIYF
NA | TRBJ1-1 | TRBV28 | NA | TGTGCCAGCAGCCACGGAGGACAGACTTCGAACACTGAAGCTTTCTTT | CASSHGGQTSNTEAFF
NA | TRBJ1-2 | TRBV9 | NA | TGTGCCAGCAGCATGGGCGGGGGCGGTGGCTACACCTTC | CASSMGGGGGYTF
NA | TRBJ2-3 | TRBV7-2 | NA | TGTGCCAGCAGCTTGTCCGGGGGCAGAGTCGATACGCAGTATTTT | CASSLSGGRVDTQYF
NA | TRBJ2-6 | TRBV5-4 | NA | TGTGCCAGCAGCTTGGCCATCGGGGGTAGGGCCAACGTCCTGACTTTC | CASSLAIGGRANVLTF
NA | TRBJ1-2 | TRBV19 | NA | TGTGCCGGGGGGCCCCAGGGGTCCTATGGCTACACCTTC | CAGGPQGSYGYTF
TRBD1 | TRBJ1-6 | TRBV27 | NA | TGTGCCAGCAGCCCGGGGACAGACTTACCACGGGACTCACCCCTCCACTTT | CASSPGTDLPRDSPLHF
NA | TRBJ1-3 | TRBV14 | NA | TGTGCCAGCAGCCCGCTGAGGTCGGACCTGTATGGAAACACCATATATTTT | CASSPLRSDLYGNTIYF
NA | TRBJ2-1 | TRBV4-3 | NA | TGCGCCAGCAGCCCCAGCAGGGCGGGGCCCTATGAGCAGTTCTTC | CASSPSRAGPYEQFF
TRBD2 | TRBJ2-1 | TRBV11-2 | NA | TGTGCCAGCAGCTTAGGTGGCGGGAGGGCCCCCTACAATGAGCAGTTCTTC | CASSLGGGRAPYNEQFF
TRBD1 | TRBJ1-2 | TRBV19 | NA | TGTGCCAGCCTCGGAGGCAGGGGGCGCGGACGTGACTATGGCTACACCTTC | CASLGGRGRGRDYGYTF
TRBD1 | TRBJ2-5 | TRBV5-1 | NA | TGCGCCAGCTGCTCACAGGGGATTAGGGAGACCCAGTACTTC | CASCSQGIRETQYF
NA | TRBJ2-7 | TRBV7-9 | NA | TGTGCCAGCAGCTTTAAGTTCACTAGCAACAGGGACGAGCAGTACTTC | CASSFKFTSNRDEQYF
NA | TRBJ1-2 | TRBV12-3/TRBV12-4 | NA | TGTGCCAGCAGTTTGATAACTTATGGCTACACCTTC | CASSLITYGYTF
TRBD2 | TRBJ2-1 | TRBV7-2 | NA | TGTGCCAGCAGCTCAACTAGCGGGGGGCACAATGAGCAGTTCTTC | CASSSTSGGHNEQFF
TRBD1 | TRBJ1-2 | TRBV7-2 | NA | TGTGCCAGCAGCTTGAGCCCCGGGACAGGGGCCGACACCTTC | CASSLSPGTGADTF
TRBD2 | TRBJ2-2 | TRBV3-1/TRBV3-2 | NA | TGTGCCAGCAGTCCATTAGCGGGGGGTGACACCGGGGAGCTGTTTTTT | CASSPLAGGDTGELFF